Given below is one TCR beta chain in context. Antigen specificity is unknown. The germline V gene encodes CDR1 LNHDA and CDR2 SQIVND (reference sequence). V shed 6 bases and J shed 0 bases, with 15 bases lying between them. The CDR3 has 15 amino acids. The data originate from a study of siplizumab effects on memory and regulatory T cells. This table comes from immunoSEQ multiplex PCR, and its TCRdb copy is limited to in-frame clones, with some not included. The sample shows around 110,000 clones, around 94% of them seen only once. Study conclusions and caveats: Both greater diversity than memory cells and a major contribution to the alloresponse seemed to characterize naive T cells.

This TCR was recovered from a human donor in good health. Specimen: non-Treg CD4+ T cells sorted from blood. The chain uses TRBV19 and TRBJ2-7, with D possibly matching TRBD1 (5 bases). This CDR3 is CASSPHAQASYEQYF. The CDR3 DNA reads as TGTGCCAGTAGCCCTCATGCACAGGCCTCCTACGAGCAGTACTTC.